Shown below are 6 T cell receptor beta chains from a single sample sequenced in a study of blood T cell repertoires in COVID-19. The method was immunoSEQ multiplex PCR; TCRdb's version includes in-frame clones alone and lacks a portion of them. The table includes tens of thousands of clones, approximately 73% detected once. Material for sequencing was peripheral blood. The receptors were gathered from a man in his fifties or sixties with COVID-19, enrolled during active disease.

This sequence joins TRBV11-1 and TRBJ2-2; TRBD2 aligns across 7 bases. Germline-derived CDR1 and CDR2 are SGHAT and FQDESV (reference sequence). V lost 5 bases and J lost 5; bases outside the gene matches: 11. The CDR3 contains 16 residues. The CDR3 region is CASSTQGGGRTGELFF. The DNA of the CDR3 is TGTGCCAGCAGCACCCAGGGCGGGGGTCGAACCGGGGAGCTGTTTTTT.

This clone came up a few times. The chain employs TRBV11-2 and TRBJ2-7; possibly TRBD2 for D (6 bases). Germline CDR1 and CDR2: SGHAT and FQNNGV. V was shortened by 4 bases and J by 2 bases, with 12 bases between the two germline ends. The CDR3 has 14 amino acids. CDR3 amino acids: CASSSSGLTYEQYF. Written as DNA, the CDR3 is TGTGCCAGCAGCTCGTCGGGACTCACCTACGAGCAGTACTTC.

This clone was recorded once. V usage is TRBV9 and J usage is TRBJ1-3; D remains ambiguous. Germline CDR1 is SGDLS and CDR2 is YYNGEE. V was cut by 4 bases and J by 0 bases, with 11 bases left in between. The CDR3 runs 15 residues. DNA of the CDR3: TGTGCCAGCAGCCCTTCTCCCCTCTCTGGAAACACCATATATTTT. Encoded protein: CASSPSPLSGNTIYF.

The rearrangement links TRBV4-1 to TRBJ1-6; TRBD1 might be the D (6 bases). The V end lost 4 bases, the J end lost 9 bases, and 19 bases lay between the germline ends. The length of the CDR3 is 16 residues. Germline assignment: CDR1 MGHRA and CDR2 YSYEKL. In DNA, the CDR3 is TGCGCCAGCAGCCGGAGCGCGGGGGCTTCCAGTTCACCCCTCCACTTT. Translated, it gives CASSRSAGASSSPLHF.

The chain carries TRBV28 and TRBJ1-1; 8 bases match TRBD1. Germline trimming cut 6 bases from V and 1 base from J; bases unmatched to any gene: 4. The length of the CDR3 is 14 residues. CDR1 MDHEN and CDR2 SYDVKM come from the germline V gene. Here the CDR3 reads CASRDRAWNTEAFF. In nucleotides, the CDR3 is TGTGCCAGCAGGGACAGGGCCTGGAACACTGAAGCTTTCTTT.

The chain is built from TRBV6-5 and TRBJ2-7; 7 bases fit TRBD1. Germline CDR1 and CDR2: MNHEY and SVGAGI. This CDR3 spans 12 amino acids. Trimming took 7 bases from V and 2 from J; bases not matched to a gene: 2. For the CDR3, the DNA is TGTGCCAGCACGGGACAGACCTACGAGCAGTACTTC. Its translation: CASTGQTYEQYF.